The T cell receptor beta chain described here comes from a study of blood T cell repertoires in COVID-19. Overall study: Samples came from the United States, Italy and Spain, spanning acute and convalescent COVID-19.

Germline V CDR1 and CDR2: SGHRS, YFSETQ. This CDR3 has 16 amino acids. V shed 0 bases, J shed 9 bases, and the junction held 6 bases outside the gene matches. As processed by the authors: Amplification from reference gene primers served as the basis for estimated nucleated cell counts. Profiling relied on immunoSEQ multiplex PCR, and the TCRdb table lists in-frame clones only, not all of them. That table supplies the V and J calls and clone size; D and trimming were determined from the DNA. The sample holds roughly 140,000 clones, around 82% seen once. This TCR came from a woman between 45 and 60 years old with acute or convalescent COVID-19. Sequencing was done on a sample of peripheral blood. The rearrangement links TRBV5-1 to TRBJ2-3, with TRBD2 identical over 14 bases. The CDR3 DNA sequence: TGCGCCAGCAGCTTGGGACTAGCGGGGGGGCTGAGCACGCAGTATTTT. Protein product: CASSLGLAGGLSTQYF.